The 21 T cell receptor beta chains below were found in one sample sequenced in a study of identical twins. TCRdb called the 5' RACE reads again in MiXCR, with one record for every CDR3 protein. The table includes about 450,000 distinct CDR3 sequences, 18% detected once. Sequencing was done on a sample of naive T cells sorted from blood. The receptors here all came from a man in his forties or fifties in good health.

This rearrangement joins TRBV7-9 to TRBJ1-3; no reliable D call. Per the germline V gene, CDR1 is SEHNR and CDR2 is FQNEAQ (reference sequence). V was shortened by 5 bases and J by 1 base, with 6 bases between the two germline ends. The CDR3 has 13 amino acids. CDR3 bases: TGTGCCAGCAGCGCGACGTCTGGAAACACCATATATTTT. Amino acids: CASSATSGNTIYF.

This clonotype was observed many times. The genes are TRBV24-1 and TRBJ2-5; the match to TRBD1 covers 10 bases. The germline V gene has CDR1 KGHDR and CDR2 SFDVKD. The CDR3 runs to 16 residues. Unmatched junction bases numbered 7, after V lost 3 bases and J lost 4 bases. CDR3 DNA: TGTGCCACCAGTGATGACTGGACAGGGGGGCGAGAGACCCAGTACTTC. This translates into CATSDDWTGGRETQYF.

This chain uses TRBV27 with TRBJ2-1; TRBD2 agrees at 11 bases. The CDR3 consists of 16 residues. V dropped 2 bases and J dropped 7; count of bases not matched to a gene: 7. Germline V gene data show CDR1 as MNHEY and CDR2 as SMNVEV (reference sequence). The DNA for the CDR3 is TGTGCCAGCAGTTTAGGCAATAGCGGGGGGGTAAATGAGCAGTTCTTC. Residues: CASSLGNSGGVNEQFF.

This clonotype was seen ten or more times. This chain connects TRBV4-2 to TRBJ1-4, with 7 bases fitting TRBD1. The CDR3 consists of 15 residues. Germline V gene lookup returns CDR1 LGHNA and CDR2 YNFKEQ. Trimming cost V 5 bases and J 3 bases; bases outside gene matches: 6. This CDR3 is CASSSRQGANEKLFF. The CDR3 coding sequence is TGTGCCAGCAGCTCCCGACAGGGTGCTAATGAAAAACTGTTTTTT.

The chain couples TRBV20-1 to TRBJ2-6; D possibly corresponds to TRBD1 (6 bases). CDR3 size: 15 residues. The V gene lost 6 bases and the J gene lost 1 base, with 13 bases spanning the gap. CDR1 is DFQATT, CDR2 SNEGSKA, per germline (reference sequence). CDR3 sequence: CSARQVGSGANVLTF. The CDR3 DNA sequence: TGCAGTGCCAGACAGGTTGGGTCTGGGGCCAACGTCCTGACTTTC.

This clonotype was seen a handful of times. The chain has TRBV29-1 and TRBJ2-5, with 9 bases fitting TRBD1. The J segment lost 5 bases and the V segment lost 0 bases, leaving 10 bases of the junction unmatched. Germline V gene data show CDR1 as SQVTM and CDR2 as ANQGSEA. This CDR3 has 16 residues. The CDR3: CSVEDRGDRVSETQYF. The CDR3 region has the DNA TGCAGCGTTGAAGATCGCGGGGACAGGGTGTCGGAGACCCAGTACTTC.

This clonotype was seen ten or more times. The rearrangement uses TRBV29-1 and TRBJ2-5; tentatively, D is TRBD1 (6 bases). Between the trimmed V and J ends, which lost 3 bases and 3 bases, there was a span of 8 bases. The germline V gene has CDR1 SQVTM and CDR2 ANQGSEA. The CDR3 is 12 amino acids. DNA for the CDR3: TGCAGCGTTGAGCCAGGGGAAGAGACCCAGTACTTC. This sequence encodes CSVEPGEETQYF.

A few counts support this clonotype. The gene calls are TRBV6-2 or TRBV6-3 and TRBJ2-5; D perhaps matches TRBD2 (5 bases). The germline V gene has CDR1 MNHEY and CDR2 SVGEGT. V dropped 5 bases and J dropped 5 bases, with 12 bases sitting between them. The CDR3 runs to 13 residues. CDR3 in DNA: TGTGCCAGCAGTCGGGGTACGTTGGAGACCCAGTACTTC. This sequence encodes CASSRGTLETQYF.

This clonotype was picked up a small number of times. The chain is built from TRBV18 and TRBJ1-6; no definite D call. The germline V gene encodes CDR1 KGHSH and CDR2 LQKENI. CDR3 length: 13 amino acids. With 1 base removed from V and 8 bases from J, the gap between germline ends came to 6 bases. The chain's CDR3 is CASSPQWDSPLHF. For the CDR3, the DNA is TGTGCCAGCTCACCACAGTGGGATTCACCCCTCCACTTT.

This clonotype was picked up many times. This sequence joins TRBV7-9 and TRBJ1-4; unclear D gene. This CDR3 region has 15 residues. V was shortened by 5 bases and J by 0 bases, with 10 bases between the two germline ends. In germline, CDR1 is SEHNR, CDR2 FQNEAQ (reference sequence). This chain's CDR3 is CASSADVATNEKLFF. The CDR3 DNA reads TGTGCCAGCAGCGCAGACGTGGCAACTAATGAAAAACTGTTTTTT.

This clonotype was seen repeatedly, ten times or more. The chain couples TRBV9 to TRBJ2-1, with D tentatively TRBD2 (5 bases). Trimming shortened V by 3 bases and J by 7 bases, and 11 bases separated the two germline ends. The CDR3 length is 13 residues. From germline, CDR1 is SGDLS and CDR2 YYNGEE. CDR3 amino acids: CASSALLENEQFF. In DNA, the CDR3 is TGTGCCAGCAGCGCCCTACTAGAAAATGAGCAGTTCTTC. The entire variable domain, with the rest obtained from reference TRBV9 and TRBJ2-1, is as follows: DSGVTQTPKHLITATGQRVTLRCSPRSGDLSVYWYQQSLDQGLQFLIQYYNGEERAKGNILERFSAQQFPDLHSELNLSSLELGDSALYFCASSALLENEQFFGPGTRLTVL.

The sample holds a few counts of this clonotype. The chain links TRBV20-1 to TRBJ2-5, with 7 bases matching TRBD1. The CDR3 is 14 residues long. From germline, CDR1 is DFQATT and CDR2 SNEGSKA (reference sequence). V lost 5 bases to trimming and J lost 2 bases; unmatched junction nucleotides: 8. As DNA, the CDR3 is TGCAGTGCTTCCCGGACAGGAGAACAAGAGACCCAGTACTTC. Amino acids: CSASRTGEQETQYF.

In its sample, this clonotype was seen many times. CDR3 coding DNA: TGTGCCAGCAGCCAATTGGGGACCTTGAACACTGAAGCTTTCTTT. It specifies CASSQLGTLNTEAFF. V gene TRBV11-1 combines with J gene TRBJ1-1, with a possible D match to TRBD1 (5 bases). This CDR3 region has 15 residues. CDR1 and CDR2 (germline): SGHAT, FQDESV (reference sequence). The ends were cut back, 5 bases at V and 0 bases at J, with 13 bases in the middle.

The chain carries TRBV29-1 and TRBJ2-5, with a tentative D call TRBD2 (6 bases). The germline V gene encodes CDR1 SQVTM and CDR2 ANQGSEA. The CDR3 loop spans 15 amino acids. The V gene lost 0 bases and the J gene lost 7 bases, with 18 bases spanning the gap. This CDR3 is CSVEDRTGVVGTQYF. For the CDR3, the DNA is TGCAGCGTTGAAGACCGGACGGGGGTGGTGGGGACCCAGTACTTC. Drawing the rest from reference TRBV29-1 and TRBJ2-5, the complete variable domain is SAVISQKPSRDICQRGTSLTIQCQVDSQVTMMFWYRQQPGQSLTLIATANQGSEATYESGFVIDKFPISRPNLTFSTLTVSNMSPEDSSIYLCSVEDRTGVVGTQYFGPGTRLLVL.

This sequence joins TRBV9 and TRBJ2-7; 8 nucleotides line up with TRBD1. The CDR3 is made up of 14 amino acids. CDR1 and CDR2 from the germline V gene are SGDLS and YYNGEE. Trimming cost V 0 bases and J 5 bases; bases outside gene matches: 4. The CDR3, as DNA: TGTGCCAGCAGCGTAGCAGGACAGGGCCACGAGCAGTACTTC. Residues: CASSVAGQGHEQYF.

This clonotype has ten or more counts. The V gene is TRBV5-1, the J gene TRBJ2-7; 9 bases agree with TRBD2. Germline-derived CDR1 and CDR2 are SGHRS and YFSETQ. Unmatched junction bases numbered 8, after V lost 3 bases and J lost 1 base. This CDR3 region has 16 residues. This CDR3 is CASSSSTSGYSYEQYF. The CDR3 DNA follows: TGCGCCAGCAGCTCCTCGACTAGCGGCTATTCCTACGAGCAGTACTTC.

This clonotype was seen at least ten times. This chain uses TRBV29-1 with TRBJ2-1; D perhaps matches TRBD2 (6 bases). V shed 1 base and J shed 4 bases, with 20 bases lying between them. The CDR3 covers 17 residues. The germline V gene has CDR1 SQVTM and CDR2 ANQGSEA. The DNA of the CDR3 is TGCAGCGTTGAAGGACTTTACCAGCGGGTAGCTTACAATGAGCAGTTCTTC. It yields the protein CSVEGLYQRVAYNEQFF.

The genes are TRBV20-1 and TRBJ2-7; 7 positions agree with TRBD1. The J segment lost 1 base and the V segment lost 6 bases, leaving 6 bases of the junction unmatched. CDR3 length: 13 amino acids. From germline, CDR1 is DFQATT and CDR2 SNEGSKA (reference sequence). As DNA, the CDR3 is TGCAGTGCCTCGGGACAGCAATCCTACGAGCAGTACTTC. It codes for CSASGQQSYEQYF.

Notes on this clonotype: This clone may be a read error of a much larger clone one base away. The V call is TRBV6-5, the J call TRBJ2-7; D ambiguous. The CDR3 is made up of 13 amino acids. Trimming took 2 bases from V and 0 from J, leaving 5 bases between them. Per germline, CDR1 MNHEY and CDR2 SVGAGI. CDR3 amino acids: CASSYGLSYEQYF. The CDR3 DNA reads as TGTGCCAGCAGTTACGGGCTCTCCTACGAGCAGTACTTC.

This clonotype was observed a few times. The chain joins TRBV7-2 to TRBJ1-5, with D uncertain. The germline V and J ends were trimmed by 1 base and 4 bases, with 11 bases remaining between them. This CDR3 is 15 amino acids long. Germline V gene lookup returns CDR1 SGHTA and CDR2 FQGNSA. The CDR3 sequence is CASSLGVRPNQPQHF. CDR3 DNA: TGTGCCAGCAGCTTAGGAGTCAGACCGAATCAGCCCCAGCATTTT.

V usage is TRBV20-1 and J usage is TRBJ2-7; 9 bases are a match to TRBD2. Germline V gene lookup returns CDR1 DFQATT and CDR2 SNEGSKA (reference sequence). CDR3 length equals 15 residues. V lost 1 base, J lost 3 bases, and 7 bases stayed unmatched. CDR3 sequence reads: CSARASRGGDYEQYF. In DNA, the CDR3 is TGCAGTGCTAGAGCTTCCCGCGGGGGGGACTACGAGCAGTACTTC.